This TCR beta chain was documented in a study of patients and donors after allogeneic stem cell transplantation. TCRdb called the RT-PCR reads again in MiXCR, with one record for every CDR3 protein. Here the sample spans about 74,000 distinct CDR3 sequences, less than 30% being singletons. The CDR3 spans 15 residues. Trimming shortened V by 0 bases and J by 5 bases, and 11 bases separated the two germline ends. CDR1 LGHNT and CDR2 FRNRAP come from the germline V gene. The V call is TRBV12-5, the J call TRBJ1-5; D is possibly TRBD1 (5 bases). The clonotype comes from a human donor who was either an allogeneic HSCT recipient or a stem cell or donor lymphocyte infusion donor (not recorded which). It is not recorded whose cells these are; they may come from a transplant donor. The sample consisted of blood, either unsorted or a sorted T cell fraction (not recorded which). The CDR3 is CASGLVLGGDQPQHF. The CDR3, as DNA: TGTGCTAGTGGTTTGGTACTCGGGGGAGATCAGCCCCAGCATTTT.